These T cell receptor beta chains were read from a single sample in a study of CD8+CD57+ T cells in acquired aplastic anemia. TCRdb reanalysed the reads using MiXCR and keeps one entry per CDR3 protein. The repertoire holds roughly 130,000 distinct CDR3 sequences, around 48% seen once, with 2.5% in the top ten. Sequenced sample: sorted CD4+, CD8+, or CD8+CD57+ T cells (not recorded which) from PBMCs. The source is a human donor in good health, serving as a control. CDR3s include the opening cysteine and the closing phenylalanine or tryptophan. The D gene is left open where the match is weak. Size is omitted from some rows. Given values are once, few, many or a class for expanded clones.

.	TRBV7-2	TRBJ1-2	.	TGTGCCAGCAAATCCGGGGGGAGTGGCTACACCTTC	CASKSGGSGYTF
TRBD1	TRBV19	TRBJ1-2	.	TGTGCCAGTAGTCGGGGGACAGGGATTTACGGCTACACCTTC	CASSRGTGIYGYTF
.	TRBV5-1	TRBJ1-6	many	TGCGCCAGCAGCTCGGGGGATTCACCCCTCCACTTT	CASSSGDSPLHF
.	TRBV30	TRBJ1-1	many	TGTGCCTGGAGTGGGGAGTGGACTGAAGCTTTCTTT	CAWSGEWTEAFF
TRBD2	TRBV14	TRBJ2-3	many	TGTGCCAGCAGCCCTAGCTGGGGACTAGCGGGAGTCACAGATACGCAGTATTTT	CASSPSWGLAGVTDTQYF
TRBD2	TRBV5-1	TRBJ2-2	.	TGCGCCAGCAGCTCGGCCCGGGGGGGAACCGGGGAGCTGTTTTTT	CASSSARGGTGELFF
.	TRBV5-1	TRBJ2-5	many	TGCGCCAGCAGACGACAGCAAGAGACCCAGTACTTC	CASRRQQETQYF
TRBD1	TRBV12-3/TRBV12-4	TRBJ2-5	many	TGTGCCAGCAGCCGGGGACAGCAATACCAAGAGACCCAGTACTTC	CASSRGQQYQETQYF
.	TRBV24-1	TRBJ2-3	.	TGTGCCACCAGTGATGGGAGATCGGATACGCAGTATTTT	CATSDGRSDTQYF
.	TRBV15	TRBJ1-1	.	TGTGCCACCAGCAGAGATCTAGGGTCCACTGAAGCTTTCTTT	CATSRDLGSTEAFF
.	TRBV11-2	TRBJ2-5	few	TGTGCCAGCAGCCCGGGACCTACCCAAGAGACCCAGTACTTC	CASSPGPTQETQYF
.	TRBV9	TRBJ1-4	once	TGTGCCAGCAGCCCACCGACCGGAGAAAAACTGTTTTTT	CASSPPTGEKLFF
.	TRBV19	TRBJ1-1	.	TGTGCCAGTAGTGGGGGGCGAGAAACTGAAGCTTTCTTT	CASSGGRETEAFF
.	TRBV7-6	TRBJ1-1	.	TGTGCCAGCAGCGCTGCGACAGGAATGAACACTGAAGCTTTCTTT	CASSAATGMNTEAFF
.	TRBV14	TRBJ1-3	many	TGTGCCAGCAGCCCTGAAAGGTCTGGAAACACCATATATTTT	CASSPERSGNTIYF